The clone carrying this TCR beta chain was recorded a few times. This entry is derived from a study of shared T cell receptors in the human thymus. Using immunoSEQ multiplex PCR, the repertoire was profiled, and TCRdb retains in-frame clones only, with some absent. Of 500,000 to 750,000 clones in the sample, around 87% are singletons; the top ten hold 0.01%. Germline V gene data show CDR1 as LGHNA and CDR2 as YSLEER. With 4 bases clipped from V and 7 bases from J, the junction kept 5 bases outside the gene matches. This CDR3 comprises 16 residues. A further study also used this sample, focusing on human thymus T cells. That source reports: Healthy Finnish infants undergoing corrective surgery for congenital heart defects provided the donor material. Resections were taken during corrective heart surgery, and the thymus tissue came from these. Repertoires sampled from thymus and blood appeared biased in V and J gene usage.

This TCR was recovered from a boy less than two years old with a congenital heart defect. This chain uses TRBV4-3 with TRBJ2-1; 15 nucleotides agree with TRBD2. The sequenced material came from thymocytes. The CDR3 bases are TGCGCCAGCAGCCCTGGACTAGCGGGAGGGCCAAATGAGCAGTTCTTC. Translating it yields CASSPGLAGGPNEQFF.